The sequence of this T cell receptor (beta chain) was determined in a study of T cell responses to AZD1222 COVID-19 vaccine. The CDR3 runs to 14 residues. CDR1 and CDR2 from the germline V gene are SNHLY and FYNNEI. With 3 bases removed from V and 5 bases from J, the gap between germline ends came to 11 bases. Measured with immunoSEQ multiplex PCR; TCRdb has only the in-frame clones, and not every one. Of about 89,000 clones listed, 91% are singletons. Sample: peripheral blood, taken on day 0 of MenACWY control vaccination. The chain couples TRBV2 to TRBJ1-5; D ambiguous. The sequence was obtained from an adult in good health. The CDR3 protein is CASSDSYRDQPQHF. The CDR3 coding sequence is TGTGCCAGCAGTGACTCTTACCGAGATCAGCCCCAGCATTTT.